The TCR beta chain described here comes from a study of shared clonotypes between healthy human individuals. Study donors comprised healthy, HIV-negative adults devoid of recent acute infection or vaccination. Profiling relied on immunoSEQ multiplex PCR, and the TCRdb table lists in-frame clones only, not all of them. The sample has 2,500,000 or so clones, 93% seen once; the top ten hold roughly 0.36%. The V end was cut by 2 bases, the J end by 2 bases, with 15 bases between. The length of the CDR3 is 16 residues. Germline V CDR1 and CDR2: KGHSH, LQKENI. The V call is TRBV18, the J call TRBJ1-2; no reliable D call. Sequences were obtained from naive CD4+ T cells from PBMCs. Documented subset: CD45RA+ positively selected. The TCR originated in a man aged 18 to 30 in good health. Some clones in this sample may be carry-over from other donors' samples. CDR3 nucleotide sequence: TGTGCCAGCTCACCAATGACGGGTCAGGCCAACTATGGCTACACCTTC. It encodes CASSPMTGQANYGYTF.